This T cell receptor (beta chain) was obtained from a study of cytomegalovirus exposure and HLA in healthy donors. Study-wide results and caveats: As was reported, the HLA-A and HLA-B alleles of most subjects were accurately predicted from TCR beta sequences.

The length of the CDR3 is 18 residues. CDR1 and CDR2 (germline): SGHRS, YFSETQ. V trimming: 1 base; J trimming: 6 bases; junction bases outside the gene matches: 15. A single count supports this clone. Its antigen is as yet unknown. Primers: 60 Vbeta forward and 13 Jbeta reverse. Libraries were prepared by immunoSEQ multiplex PCR; TCRdb keeps only in-frame clonotypes and omits some of them. Among 110,000 to 150,000 clones listed, 75% to 80% were seen once. The sequence was obtained from a woman aged 25 to 45 in good health and CMV-seronegative. V and J are TRBV5-1 and TRBJ2-1, with 8 bases matching TRBD2. Sequencing was performed on PBMCs. This CDR3 is CASSLRGPSSGFVNEQFF. The CDR3 coding sequence is TGCGCCAGCAGCTTGAGGGGACCGTCTAGCGGGTTTGTCAATGAGCAGTTCTTC.